The 32 T cell receptor beta chains reported below all come from one sample, sequenced in a study of primary melanoma T cells and metastatic recurrence. TCRdb's copy holds only in-frame clones and misses some; the assay was immunoSEQ multiplex PCR. The table records around 250 clones, 80% to 90% of them present only once. Source material: melanoma tumor tissue. These receptors came from a human donor with melanoma.

The CDR3 is CASSSHRDPLWNQYF. The CDR3 bases are TGCGCCAGCAGTTCCCACCGGGACCCCCTTTGGAACCAGTACTTC. The rearrangement uses TRBV10-2 and TRBJ2-5; D is possibly TRBD1 or TRBD2 (5 bases each). This CDR3 contains 15 residues. Deletions cut 5 bases from V and 10 bases from J, with 23 bases between. The germline gives CDR1 WSHSY, CDR2 SAAADI.

The chain joins TRBV6-8 to TRBJ1-1; 10 bases align to TRBD1. The CDR3 has 13 residues. The V gene's germline CDR1 is MNHGY and CDR2 SAAAGT. Trimming cost V 5 bases and J 10 bases; bases outside gene matches: 7. Here the CDR3 reads CASSNTRTGGAFF. In nucleotides, the CDR3 is TGTGCCAGCAGTAATACACGGACAGGGGGAGCTTTCTTT.

V gene TRBV11-3 combines with J gene TRBJ1-3; TRBD1 matches 9 bases. The J segment lost 0 bases and the V segment lost 8 bases, leaving 11 bases of the junction unmatched. The CDR3 totals 17 residues. Germline V lookup: CDR1 SGHNT, CDR2 YENEEA. In nucleotides, the CDR3 is TGTGCCAGCGGAGGGGGGACAGGGTTCTTCTCTGGAAACACCATATATTTT. This sequence encodes CASGGGTGFFSGNTIYF.

The chain joins TRBV23-1 to TRBJ2-7; 7 bases agree with TRBD1. TRBV23-1 is an ORF, and what it does is uncertain. The V segment lost 10 bases and the J segment 2 bases; nucleotides outside the gene matches: 8. This CDR3 contains 13 residues. CDR3 residues: CAKGTVQAYEQYF. CDR3 sequence (DNA): TGCGCCAAAGGGACAGTTCAAGCCTACGAGCAGTACTTC.

The chain is built from TRBV28 and TRBJ2-7; D tentatively fits TRBD1 or TRBD2 (5 bases each). CDR3 length: 15 amino acids. The germline V and J ends were trimmed by 5 bases and 4 bases, with 18 bases remaining between them. Looked up from germline, CDR1 is MDHEN and CDR2 is SYDVKM. For the CDR3, the DNA is TGTGCCAGCAGTGGACAAAGCGGCGGTGGATACGAGCAGTACTTC. It is translated as CASSGQSGGGYEQYF.

The V gene is TRBV1, the J gene TRBJ1-5; TRBD1, the D gene given by the table, was not confirmed from the DNA. TRBV1 is an annotated pseudogene. The CDR3 covers 16 residues. The CDR3 loop reads CASSQELGAGHQPQHF. The CDR3 DNA sequence: TGCGCCAGCAGCCAAGAATTGGGGGCAGGTCATCAGCCCCAGCATTTT.

Only a few counts were recorded for this clone. V and J are TRBV30 and TRBJ2-7; D is perhaps TRBD1 (5 bases). Trimming pared 0 bases from V and 3 bases from J, leaving 15 bases between. CDR3 size: 15 residues. Per the germline V gene, CDR1 is GTSNPN and CDR2 is SVGIG (reference sequence). CDR3 nucleotides: TGTGCCTGGAGTGTCGGCGCAGGGATCGTCTACGAGCAGTACTTC. Its translation is CAWSVGAGIVYEQYF.

V is TRBV29-1 and J is TRBJ2-6, with 8 bases that match TRBD2. V gave up 4 bases and J gave up 2 bases; unmatched junction bases: 10. The CDR3 has 17 residues. Germline CDR1 is SQVTM and CDR2 is ANQGSEA. DNA for the CDR3: TGCAGCGTTGGACGGGGGGGCAAGACTGCTGGGGCCAACGTCCTGACTTTC. As protein: CSVGRGGKTAGANVLTF.

This clone came up once. This chain links TRBV6-8 with TRBJ2-2, with 9 bases aligning to TRBD2. Germline V gene lookup returns CDR1 MNHGY and CDR2 SAAAGT. The CDR3 spans 13 residues. CDR3 region: CAWRGGSTGELFF. CDR3 DNA sequence: TGTGCGTGGCGGGGGGGCAGCACCGGGGAGCTGTTTTTT.

The V gene is TRBV6-8, the J gene TRBJ1-1, with TRBD1 as a possible D gene (5 bases). V was pared by 6 bases and J by 2 bases, with 13 bases between. The V gene's germline CDR1 is MNHGY and CDR2 SAAAGT. The CDR3 covers 14 residues. The CDR3 coding sequence is TGTGCCAGCAGAATGGGACCGATAAACACTGAAGCTTTCTTT. It yields the protein CASRMGPINTEAFF.

This chain links TRBV9 with TRBJ2-7; TRBD2 agrees at 10 bases. J was trimmed by 7 bases and V by 3 bases; bases with no gene match: 4. CDR1 SGDLS and CDR2 YYNGEE come from the germline V gene. The CDR3 has 13 residues. The CDR3 DNA reads as TGTGCCAGCAGCGGGCTAGCGGGGGAGGAGCAGTACTTC. Translated, it gives CASSGLAGEEQYF.

The V call is TRBV28, the J call TRBJ1-2; no firm D call. Germline CDR1 MDHEN, CDR2 SYDVKM. The V end lost 5 bases, the J end lost 2 bases, and 15 bases lay between the germline ends. CDR3 size: 15 residues. The chain's CDR3 is CASSIRVHPNYGYTF. The CDR3 DNA follows: TGTGCCAGCAGTATTCGCGTGCATCCCAACTATGGCTACACCTTC.

The chain is built from TRBV19 and TRBJ1-5; no clear D. V lost 1 base, J lost 0 bases, and 7 bases lay in between. Germline V CDR1 and CDR2: LNHDA, SQIVND (reference sequence). The CDR3 consists of 15 residues. CDR3 bases: TGTGCCAGTAGTATAGGCCAACATAGCAATCAGCCCCAGCATTTT. Translating gives CASSIGQHSNQPQHF.

This clone is a singleton in its sample. The chain carries TRBV14 and TRBJ2-7; 7 nucleotides line up with TRBD1. The germline V gene encodes CDR1 SGHDN and CDR2 FVKESK. V lost 2 bases, J lost 3 bases, and 7 bases stayed unmatched. This CDR3 contains 15 residues. The CDR3 region is CASSQPRTGFYEQYF. The DNA for the CDR3 is TGTGCCAGCAGCCAACCTCGGACAGGATTCTACGAGCAGTACTTC.

The chain carries TRBV11-3 and TRBJ2-2, with D maybe TRBD1 (6 bases). Looked up from germline, CDR1 is SGHNT and CDR2 is YENEEA. CDR3 length equals 15 residues. The V and J ends lost 5 bases and 4 bases respectively, with 14 bases between them. In DNA form, the CDR3 reads TGTGCCAGCAGCCGGACAGCCGGGGTCACCGGGGAGCTGTTTTTT. Encoded protein: CASSRTAGVTGELFF.

The chain carries TRBV30 and TRBJ2-5; possibly TRBD1 for D (6 bases). The germline V and J ends were trimmed by 2 bases and 2 bases, with 9 bases remaining between them. This CDR3 comprises 13 residues. The germline gives CDR1 GTSNPN, CDR2 SVGIG (reference sequence). Here the CDR3 DNA reads TGTGCCTGGAGTACAACAGGGCAAGAGACCCAGTACTTC. Translation gives CAWSTTGQETQYF.

V gene TRBV4-1 combines with J gene TRBJ2-7, with D tentatively TRBD1 or TRBD2 (5 bases each). CDR3 length: 15 amino acids. The germline gives CDR1 MGHRA, CDR2 YSYEKL. Trimming stripped 4 bases from V and 2 bases from J, with 15 bases between. The CDR3 loop is CASSRDPTVTYEQYF. In nucleotides, the CDR3 is TGCGCCAGCAGCCGGGACCCGACAGTTACCTACGAGCAGTACTTC.

Concerning this clone itself: Sequence at one end of the junction differs from germline and may be a read error. The rearrangement links TRBV18 to TRBJ1-6, with 7 bases fitting TRBD1. CDR3 length: 15 amino acids. Germline values: CDR1 KGHSH, CDR2 LQKENI. CDR3 residues: CVSSPQQGDNSPLHF. CDR3 DNA sequence: TGTGTCAGCTCACCACAGCAGGGGGATAATTCACCCCTCCACTTT.

The V gene is TRBV19, the J gene TRBJ2-6; 9 nucleotides match TRBD1. The CDR3 extends over 19 amino acids. Germline V gives CDR1 LNHDA, CDR2 SQIVND (reference sequence). Losses at the gene ends were 2 bases for V and 2 bases for J; bases not matched to a gene: 10. The CDR3: CASSINWWTGVTGANVLTF. CDR3 DNA: TGTGCCAGTAGTATAAATTGGTGGACAGGGGTAACTGGGGCCAACGTCCTGACTTTC.

The chain links TRBV11-3 to TRBJ2-7; D perhaps matches TRBD1 (6 bases). In germline, CDR1 is SGHNT, CDR2 YENEEA. V was pared by 7 bases and J by 2 bases, with 21 bases between. The CDR3 is made up of 16 amino acids. The CDR3 DNA is TGTGCCAGCACACAGGGCCCCTCATCTAGGGCCTACGAGCAGTACTTC. Protein product: CASTQGPSSRAYEQYF.

In its sample, this clone was seen a few times. The CDR3 reads CASSRDRGGSPLHF. The CDR3 DNA reads TGTGCCAGTAGTAGGGACAGGGGAGGCTCACCCCTCCACTTT. The chain couples TRBV19 to TRBJ1-6, with 10 bases aligning to TRBD1. Germline V gives CDR1 LNHDA, CDR2 SQIVND (reference sequence). CDR3 length equals 14 residues. V lost 4 bases and J lost 10; bases outside the gene matches: 4.

This chain joins TRBV6-8 and TRBJ1-4; D is unclear. Between the trimmed V and J ends, which lost 2 bases and 4 bases, there was a span of 11 bases. In germline, CDR1 is MNHGY, CDR2 SAAAGT. This CDR3 is built from 15 residues. The CDR3 region has the DNA TGTGCCAGCAGTTACCCTCCCAGCGGTAATGAAAAACTGTTTTTT. This gives the protein CASSYPPSGNEKLFF.

The chain carries TRBV10-2 and TRBJ2-2; tentatively, D is TRBD2 (6 bases). Germline V CDR1 and CDR2: WSHSY, SAAADI. The V end was cut by 5 bases, the J end by 6 bases, with 16 bases between. This CDR3 has 15 residues. CDR3 region: CASSRGGTPPGELFF. CDR3 in DNA: TGCGCCAGCAGTCGTGGAGGGACCCCCCCCGGGGAGCTGTTTTTT.

The genes are TRBV18 and TRBJ2-1, with D unclear. V was clipped by 0 bases and J by 9 bases, with 6 bases between them. The CDR3 contains 12 residues. Germline-derived CDR1 and CDR2 are KGHSH and LQKENI. For the CDR3, the DNA is TGTGCCAGCTCACCACCGGTTAGTGAGCAGTTCTTC. Protein: CASSPPVSEQFF.

This clone showed up just once. This sequence joins TRBV28 and TRBJ2-5, with 8 bases that match TRBD1. V was pared by 3 bases and J by 5 bases, with 14 bases of the junction left unmatched. There are 17 residues in the CDR3. Germline V lookup: CDR1 MDHEN, CDR2 SYDVKM. This CDR3 reads CASSLAEARTGLETQYF. For the CDR3, the DNA is TGTGCCAGCAGTTTGGCCGAAGCAAGGACAGGGCTGGAGACCCAGTACTTC. The full variable domain, with the rest looked up from reference TRBV28 and TRBJ2-5, is DVKVTQSSRYLVKRTGEKVFLECVQDMDHENMFWYRQDPGLGLRLIYFSYDVKMKEKGDIPEGYSVSREKKERFSLILESASTNQTSMYLCASSLAEARTGLETQYFGPGTRLLVL.

The chain is built from TRBV19 and TRBJ1-1, with unresolved D. V gave up 9 bases and J gave up 0 bases, with 8 bases separating them. CDR3 length equals 12 residues. Germline V lookup: CDR1 LNHDA, CDR2 SQIVND (reference sequence). CDR3 sequence: CASSYVNTEAFF. The CDR3 DNA reads as TGTGCCAGCTCGTACGTGAACACTGAAGCTTTCTTT.

V and J are TRBV11-3 and TRBJ1-4; a possible D gene is TRBD1 (6 bases). Between the trimmed V and J ends, which lost 7 bases and 12 bases, there was a span of 27 bases. CDR1 and CDR2 from the germline V gene are SGHNT and YENEEA. The CDR3 runs to 16 residues. The CDR3 DNA sequence: TGTGCCAGCACCACCCGGGCTATAGAGGGGGACCGGGAACTGTTTTTT. Translated: CASTTRAIEGDRELFF.

The V call is TRBV29-1, the J call TRBJ2-1, with a weak D call TRBD2 (7 bases). The CDR3 covers 14 residues. With 4 bases removed from V and 4 bases from J, the gap between germline ends came to 14 bases. Germline V lookup: CDR1 SQVTM, CDR2 ANQGSEA. The CDR3 reads CSVGRGGSYNEQFF. The CDR3 DNA reads TGCAGCGTTGGAAGGGGGGGCTCTTACAATGAGCAGTTCTTC.

This clone occurred once. This chain links TRBV6-8 with TRBJ1-3, with D perhaps matching TRBD1 (6 bases). The V end lost 6 bases, the J end lost 4 bases, and 16 bases lay between the germline ends. Germline-derived CDR1 and CDR2 are MNHGY and SAAAGT. CDR3 size: 15 residues. This CDR3 reads CASRRRGQSGNTIYF. In DNA, the CDR3 is TGTGCCAGCAGGAGGCGGGGGCAGTCCGGAAACACCATATATTTT.

The V gene is TRBV6-8, the J gene TRBJ1-2; D not certain. Germline values: CDR1 MNHGY, CDR2 SAAAGT. Trimming cost V 2 bases and J 4 bases, with 11 bases left between them. The CDR3 covers 14 residues. The CDR3 here is CASSYRAGSYGYTF. CDR3 DNA: TGTGCCAGCAGTTACAGGGCGGGAAGCTATGGCTACACCTTC.

The chain employs TRBV28 and TRBJ2-4; TRBD1 might be the D (6 bases). Germline CDR1 MDHEN, CDR2 SYDVKM. Trimming pared 2 bases from V and 1 base from J, leaving 15 bases between. CDR3 size: 17 residues. The DNA for the CDR3 is TGTGCCAGCAGTTTAGGTTGGGGGCCCCTGGCCAAAAACATTCAGTACTTC. As protein: CASSLGWGPLAKNIQYF.

The CDR3 bases are TGCGTTGTGAAGGACAGCATGAACACTGAAGCTTTCTTT. It encodes CVVKDSMNTEAFF. This chain connects TRBV29-1 to TRBJ1-1; D perhaps matches TRBD1 (6 bases). Germline V lookup: CDR1 SQVTM, CDR2 ANQGSEA. The CDR3 extends over 13 amino acids. Filled out from reference TRBV29-1 and TRBJ1-1, the complete variable domain reads SAVISQKPSRDICQRGTSLTIQCQVDSQVTMMFWYRQQPGQSLTLIATANQGSEATYESGFVIDKFPISRPNLTFSTLTVSNMSPEDSSIYLCVVKDSMNTEAFFGQGTRLTVV.